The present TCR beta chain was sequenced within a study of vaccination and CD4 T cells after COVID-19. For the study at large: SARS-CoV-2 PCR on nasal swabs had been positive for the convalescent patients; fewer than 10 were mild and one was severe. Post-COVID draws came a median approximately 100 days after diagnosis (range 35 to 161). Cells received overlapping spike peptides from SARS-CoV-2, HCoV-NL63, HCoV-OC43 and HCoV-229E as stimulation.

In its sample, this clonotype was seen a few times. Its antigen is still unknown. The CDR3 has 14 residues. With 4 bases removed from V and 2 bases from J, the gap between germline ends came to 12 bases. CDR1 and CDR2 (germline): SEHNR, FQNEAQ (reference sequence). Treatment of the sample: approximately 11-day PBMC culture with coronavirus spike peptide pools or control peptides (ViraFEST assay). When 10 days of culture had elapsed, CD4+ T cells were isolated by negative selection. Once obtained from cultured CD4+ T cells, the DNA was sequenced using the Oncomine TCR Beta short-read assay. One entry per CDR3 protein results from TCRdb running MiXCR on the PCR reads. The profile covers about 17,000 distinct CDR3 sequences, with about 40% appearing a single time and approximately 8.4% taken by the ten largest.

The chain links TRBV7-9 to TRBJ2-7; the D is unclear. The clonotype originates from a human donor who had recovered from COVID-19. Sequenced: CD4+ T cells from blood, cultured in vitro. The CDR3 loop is CASSWTEPTYEQYF. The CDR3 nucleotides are TGTGCCAGCAGCTGGACGGAGCCCACCTACGAGCAGTACTTC.